The present entry profiles one TCR beta chain with its context. Its specificity is unknown. The data belong to a study of CD8+CD57+ T cells in acquired aplastic anemia. Study information: When averaged, DNA from sorted CD4+ and CD8+ cells came to 2.5 to 3.5 ug.

General study points: CD8+ Simpson's diversity in patients was not significantly different from that in controls.

TCR beta VDJ and CDR3 were profiled, and genomic DNA was the template. In TCRdb, the reads were re-called with MiXCR into one record per CDR3 protein. The sample has under 150,000 distinct CDR3 sequences, nearly 40% seen once. Patients picked for sequencing had shown CD8+CD57+ cell expansion detected by flow cytometry. Patients were untreated when blood was sampled. With 7 bases clipped from V and 14 bases from J, the junction kept 11 bases outside the gene matches. This CDR3 is 12 amino acids long. V is TRBV12-3 or TRBV12-4 and J is TRBJ1-2; 9 bases are shared with TRBD1. The TCR was taken from a human donor with aplastic anemia. Sequenced: sorted CD4+, CD8+, or CD8+CD57+ T cells (not recorded which) from PBMCs. CDR3 loop: CASTSNLGTGTF. As DNA, the CDR3 is TGTGCCAGCACCTCAAACCTGGGGACAGGGACCTTC.